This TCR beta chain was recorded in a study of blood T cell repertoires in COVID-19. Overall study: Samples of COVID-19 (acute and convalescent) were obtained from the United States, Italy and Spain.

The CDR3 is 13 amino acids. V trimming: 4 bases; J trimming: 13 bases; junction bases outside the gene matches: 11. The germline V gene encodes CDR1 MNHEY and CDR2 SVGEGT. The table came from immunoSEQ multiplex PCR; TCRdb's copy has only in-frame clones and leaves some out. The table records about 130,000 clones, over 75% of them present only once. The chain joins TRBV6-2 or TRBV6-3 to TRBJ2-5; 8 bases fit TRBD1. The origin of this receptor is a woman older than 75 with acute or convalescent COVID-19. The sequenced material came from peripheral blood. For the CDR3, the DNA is TGTGCCAGCAGTTCTTCCCTCAGGGACAGGCGGTACTTC. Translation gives CASSSSLRDRRYF.